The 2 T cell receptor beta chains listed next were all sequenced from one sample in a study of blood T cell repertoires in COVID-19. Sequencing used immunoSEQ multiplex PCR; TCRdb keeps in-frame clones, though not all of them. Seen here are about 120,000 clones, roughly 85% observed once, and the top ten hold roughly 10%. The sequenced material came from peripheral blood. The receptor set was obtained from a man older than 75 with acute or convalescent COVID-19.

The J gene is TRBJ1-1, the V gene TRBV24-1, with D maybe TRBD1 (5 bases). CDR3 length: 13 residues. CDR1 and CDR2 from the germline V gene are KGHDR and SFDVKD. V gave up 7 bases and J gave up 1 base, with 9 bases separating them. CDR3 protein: CATRQGPNTEAFF. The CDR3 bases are TGTGCCACCAGGCAGGGTCCGAACACTGAAGCTTTCTTT.

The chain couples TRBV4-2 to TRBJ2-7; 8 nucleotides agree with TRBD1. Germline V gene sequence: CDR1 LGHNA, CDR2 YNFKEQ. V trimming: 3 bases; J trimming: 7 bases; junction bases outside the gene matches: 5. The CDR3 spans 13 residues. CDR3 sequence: CASSQAGGAEQYF. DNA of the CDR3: TGTGCCAGCAGCCAGGCAGGGGGCGCGGAGCAGTACTTC.